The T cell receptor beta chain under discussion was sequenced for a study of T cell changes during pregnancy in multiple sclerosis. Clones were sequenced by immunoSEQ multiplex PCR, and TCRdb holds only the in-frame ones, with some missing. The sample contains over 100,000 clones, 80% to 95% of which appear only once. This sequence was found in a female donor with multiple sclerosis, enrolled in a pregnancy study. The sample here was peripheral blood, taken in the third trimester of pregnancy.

In nucleotides, the CDR3 is TGTGCCAGCAACCCCCACGGAAAGGGTCGTCTTGGGGCCGCTTATGGCTACACCTTC. Translated: CASNPHGKGRLGAAYGYTF. The chain couples TRBV28 to TRBJ1-2; D possibly corresponds to TRBD1 (5 bases). The V and J ends lost 7 bases and 5 bases respectively, with 32 bases between them. Germline CDR1 is MDHEN and CDR2 is SYDVKM. The CDR3 has 19 amino acids.